The 7 T cell receptor beta chains reported below all come from one sample, sequenced in a study of blood T cells in healthy people across ages. With a J-beta primer mix and a sample-barcoded 5' primer, a second PCR ran about 6 to 11 cycles. Using its own MiXCR run on the 5' RACE reads, TCRdb lists one record per CDR3 protein. Among 700,000 to 900,000 distinct CDR3 sequences listed, around 24% were seen once. This same sample was also taken into another study, of T cells of mothers and their children.

The specimen was blood. Source of these receptors: a boy aged 10-17 years in good health.

The chain links TRBV4-1 to TRBJ1-2; 11 bases fit TRBD1. Unmatched junction bases numbered 8, after V lost 4 bases and J lost 7 bases. CDR3 length equals 15 residues. CDR1 MGHRA and CDR2 YSYEKL come from the germline V gene. The CDR3 loop is CASSRGDRGGGGYTF. The CDR3 bases are TGCGCCAGCAGCCGAGGGGACAGGGGGGGCGGTGGCTACACCTTC.

V gene TRBV5-1 combines with J gene TRBJ1-1, with 7 positions matching TRBD1. The germline CDR1 and CDR2 sequences are SGHRS and YFSETQ. CDR3 length: 14 amino acids. With 5 bases clipped from V and 1 base from J, the junction kept 5 bases outside the gene matches. The CDR3 nucleotides are TGCGCCAGCAGTCGGGACAGCCAGAACACTGAAGCTTTCTTT. It encodes CASSRDSQNTEAFF.

V usage is TRBV27 and J usage is TRBJ2-7; D is unresolved. The CDR3 consists of 13 residues. Trimming cost V 0 bases and J 3 bases, with 6 bases left between them. Germline V gene sequence: CDR1 MNHEY, CDR2 SMNVEV (reference sequence). CDR3 nucleotide sequence: TGTGCCAGCAGTTTATCGCCTTTCTACGAGCAGTACTTC. Translation gives CASSLSPFYEQYF.

This rearrangement joins TRBV20-1 to TRBJ2-3; 10 bases match TRBD2. V lost 6 bases and J lost 2; bases outside the gene matches: 5. The CDR3 is 14 residues long. In germline, CDR1 is DFQATT, CDR2 SNEGSKA (reference sequence). CDR3 in amino acids: CSAPGLASTDTQYF. Written as DNA, the CDR3 is TGCAGTGCACCGGGACTAGCGTCCACAGATACGCAGTATTTT.

J is TRBJ1-2 and V is TRBV7-9; D might be TRBD1 (6 bases). The germline V and J ends were trimmed by 5 bases and 8 bases, with 24 bases remaining between them. Germline CDR1 SEHNR, CDR2 FQNEAQ (reference sequence). The CDR3 is 16 residues long. Written as DNA, the CDR3 is TGTGCCAGCAGCCCCCTCCCGGGGCAGGGGCCCGGGGGCTACACCTTC. Its protein is CASSPLPGQGPGGYTF.

V and J are TRBV7-2 and TRBJ2-1, with 9 bases lining up with TRBD2. From germline, CDR1 is SGHTA and CDR2 FQGNSA. The V and J ends lost 5 bases and 8 bases, in that order; junction bases with no gene match: 10. The CDR3 runs to 15 residues. The CDR3 here is CASSPPRASGDEQFF. DNA for the CDR3: TGTGCCAGCAGCCCCCCCCGGGCTAGCGGGGATGAGCAGTTCTTC.

The CDR3 region is CSAGTERGGHNEQFF. The CDR3, as DNA: TGCAGTGCTGGGACAGAGCGGGGGGGCCACAATGAGCAGTTCTTC. The V and J genes are TRBV20-1 and TRBJ2-1; 10 bases fit TRBD2. J gave up 5 bases and V 5 bases, and 9 bases lay outside the gene matches. This CDR3 region has 15 residues. Germline loops: CDR1 DFQATT, CDR2 SNEGSKA (reference sequence).